The 10 T cell receptor beta chains presented below share a single source sample, sequenced in a study of CD8+CD57+ T cells in acquired aplastic anemia. Sequencing involved patients with CD8+CD57+ cell expansion previously shown by flow cytometry. Genomic DNA templated the TCR beta VDJ and CDR3 profiling. One entry per CDR3 protein results from TCRdb running MiXCR on the reads. The sample consists of about 220,000 distinct CDR3 sequences, more than 40% of them appearing once. The sample taken for sequencing was sorted CD4+, CD8+, or CD8+CD57+ T cells (not recorded which) from PBMCs. These receptors were taken from a human donor with aplastic anemia.

V gene TRBV4-2 combines with J gene TRBJ2-7; possibly TRBD2 for D (6 bases). Germline V gene lookup returns CDR1 LGHNA and CDR2 YNFKEQ. CDR3 length equals 15 residues. V lost 4 bases and J lost 5, with 18 bases in between. The CDR3 loop is CASSPASGSRHEQYF. The CDR3 DNA is TGTGCCAGCAGCCCAGCATCCGGGAGTAGACACGAGCAGTACTTC.

The genes are TRBV19 and TRBJ1-2, with TRBD1 identical over 7 bases. This CDR3 has 14 residues. V lost 8 bases and J lost 0; bases outside the gene matches: 6. Germline V gives CDR1 LNHDA, CDR2 SQIVND (reference sequence). Here the CDR3 DNA reads TGTGCCAGTCGGGACAGCCAATCTAACTATGGCTACACCTTC. Translating it yields CASRDSQSNYGYTF.

Only one count was recorded for this clonotype. The chain combines TRBV7-9 with TRBJ1-5, with D hard to call. Germline V gene sequence: CDR1 SEHNR, CDR2 FQNEAQ (reference sequence). V was trimmed by 3 bases and J by 4 bases, leaving 22 bases between them. The CDR3 spans 18 residues. Here the CDR3 reads CASSFESQRDPHNQPQHF. Written as DNA, the CDR3 is TGTGCCAGCAGCTTCGAAAGCCAGCGAGATCCCCATAATCAGCCCCAGCATTTT.

This clonotype appeared a few times. This chain links TRBV4-2 with TRBJ2-1, with a weak D call TRBD2 (5 bases). The CDR3 is 16 residues long. Germline loops: CDR1 LGHNA, CDR2 YNFKEQ. Trimming took 0 bases from V and 0 from J, leaving 9 bases between them. CDR3 amino acids: CASSQENRDSYNEQFF. CDR3 bases: TGTGCCAGCAGCCAAGAAAACCGGGACTCCTACAATGAGCAGTTCTTC.

This clonotype was seen ten or more times. V usage is TRBV10-3 and J usage is TRBJ2-3; D is perhaps TRBD1 (5 bases). In germline, CDR1 is ENHRY, CDR2 SYGVKD. Trimming shortened V by 5 bases and J by 2 bases, and 11 bases separated the two germline ends. The CDR3 loop spans 14 amino acids. The CDR3 region has the DNA TGTGCCATCAGTCCGGAAGGGGCCACAGATACGCAGTATTTT. Residues: CAISPEGATDTQYF.

In this sample, this clonotype turned up once. V gene TRBV7-9 combines with J gene TRBJ1-1; 7 nucleotides line up with TRBD1. There are 15 residues in the CDR3. Germline lookup yields CDR1 SEHNR and CDR2 FQNEAQ (reference sequence). The V and J ends lost 4 bases and 0 bases, in that order; junction bases with no gene match: 5. CDR3 in DNA: TGTGCCAGCAGCTCAGACAGGGCGGTGAACACTGAAGCTTTCTTT. Translated, it gives CASSSDRAVNTEAFF.

This clonotype appeared many times. The genes are TRBV7-9 and TRBJ1-4; 7 nucleotides line up with TRBD1. The CDR3 contains 16 residues. V lost 4 bases to trimming and J lost 0 bases; unmatched junction nucleotides: 5. Germline-derived CDR1 and CDR2 are SEHNR and FQNEAQ (reference sequence). CDR3 nucleotide sequence: TGTGCCAGCAGCTCGGGACAGACAACAACTAATGAAAAACTGTTTTTT. This encodes CASSSGQTTTNEKLFF.

J is TRBJ2-7 and V is TRBV20-1; perhaps TRBD1 as D (5 bases). Germline CDR1 DFQATT, CDR2 SNEGSKA (reference sequence). The V and J ends lost 6 bases and 4 bases respectively, with 7 bases between them. The CDR3 is made up of 10 amino acids. Here the CDR3 reads CSAPGYEQYF. The CDR3 DNA follows: TGCAGTGCCCCAGGGTACGAGCAGTACTTC.

This clonotype has a count of ten or more. The rearrangement links TRBV6-5 to TRBJ2-1; TRBD2 agrees at 7 bases. Germline-derived CDR1 and CDR2 are MNHEY and SVGAGI. The CDR3 contains 14 residues. J was trimmed by 7 bases and V by 5 bases; bases with no gene match: 8. The CDR3 coding sequence is TGTGCCAGCAGTAAGAGGGAGGGGACGAATGAGCAGTTCTTC. It codes for CASSKREGTNEQFF.

This clonotype was seen only a few times. In DNA form, the CDR3 reads TGTGCCAGCAGCCCCGGCAGGAGGTACGAGCAGTACTTC. Encoded protein: CASSPGRRYEQYF. The J gene is TRBJ2-7, the V gene TRBV6-2 or TRBV6-3; D is perhaps TRBD2 (5 bases). V lost 6 bases and J 4 bases, leaving 13 bases between the germline ends. Germline loops: CDR1 MNHEY, CDR2 SVGEGT. This CDR3 has 13 residues.